In this sample, the clone carrying this TCR beta chain turned up many times. This may be a read error, as it is one base from a much larger clone. The sample belongs to a study of regulatory T cells in long-lasting Graves disease. Germline lookup yields CDR1 KGHSH and CDR2 LQKENI. The CDR3 covers 12 residues. According to the study, TCR beta libraries were built with iRepertoire HTBI primers and CDR3-region Arm-PCR. TCRdb ran MiXCR on the multiplex PCR reads and lists one entry per CDR3 protein. This sample carries under 300,000 distinct CDR3 sequences, around 18% of them seen once, and the ten largest clones take approximately 14%. As to time point: newly diagnosed GD, antithyroid drugs for less than 3 months. From RNA extracted from PBMCs, the TCR library was made. Xi'an, China, was home to the endocrinology department that provided patients. These sequences were also reported in another study, on T cells in Graves' hyperthyroidism and ophthalmopathy. This second study notes: For the diagnoses, clinical symptoms, serum thyroxine and TRAb, thyroid ultrasound and orbital computed tomography were used. The TCR CDR3 first-round RT-PCR relied on the HTBI primer set.

V usage is TRBV18 and J usage is TRBJ1-5; no definite D call. The DNA end is more similar to TRBJ2-3, so the J call may be wrong. This specimen consisted of peripheral blood mononuclear cells (PBMCs), obtained at new diagnosis, from a patient treated with antithyroid drugs. The clonotype comes from a woman aged 25 to 39 with Graves disease. The CDR3 region has the DNA TGTGCCAGCTCCCAGGCCGATCAGCCCCAGTATTTT. Protein product: CASSQADQPQYF.